This T cell receptor beta chain was retrieved from a study of blood T cell repertoires in COVID-19. Study details: Acute-phase and convalescent COVID-19 samples originated in the United States, Italy and Spain. T cells, B-cell-depleted T cells, or PBMCs provided the cDNA or gDNA that served as material.

In the original workflow: From reference gene primer amplification, estimates of nucleated cell counts were derived. Method: immunoSEQ multiplex PCR; TCRdb's copy keeps in-frame clones and lacks some. V, J and clone size are taken as reported in that table, and D and trimming were inferred from the DNA itself. The sample has roughly 380,000 clones, around 90% seen once. CDR3 length: 19 residues. The receptor was isolated from a woman aged 60-75 years with COVID-19, enrolled during active disease. The chain carries TRBV21-1 and TRBJ1-2; TRBD1, the table's D call, was not compared with the DNA. TRBV21-1 corresponds to a pseudogene. Material: peripheral blood. The CDR3 loop is CASSKLWGPIGSANYGYTF. CDR3 bases: TGTGCCAGCAGCAAATTGTGGGGGCCCATCGGGTCCGCTAACTATGGCTACACCTTC.